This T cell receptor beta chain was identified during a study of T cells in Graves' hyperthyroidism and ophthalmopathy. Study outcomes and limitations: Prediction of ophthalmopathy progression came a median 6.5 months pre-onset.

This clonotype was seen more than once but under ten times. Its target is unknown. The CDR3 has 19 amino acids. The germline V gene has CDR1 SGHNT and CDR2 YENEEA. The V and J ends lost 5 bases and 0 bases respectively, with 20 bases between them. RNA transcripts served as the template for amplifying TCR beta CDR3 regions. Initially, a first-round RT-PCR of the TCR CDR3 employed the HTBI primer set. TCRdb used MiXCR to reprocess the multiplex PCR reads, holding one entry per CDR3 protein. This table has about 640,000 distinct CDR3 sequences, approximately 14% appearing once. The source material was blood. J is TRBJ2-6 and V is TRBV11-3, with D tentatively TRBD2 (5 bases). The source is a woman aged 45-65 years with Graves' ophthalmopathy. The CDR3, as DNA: TGTGCCAGCAGCCTAACGGTAGAACTCGGGAACTCTGGGGCCAACGTCCTGACTTTC. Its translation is CASSLTVELGNSGANVLTF.